This is a list of T cell receptor beta chains from one sample in a study of T-cell memory formation after mild COVID-19. One entry per CDR3 protein results from TCRdb running MiXCR on the 5' RACE reads. The data contain 250,000 to 300,000 distinct CDR3 sequences, 15% to 20% of them singletons. Sample: PBMCs or a T cell subset sorted from them (not recorded which). Receptors originate from a man between 18 and 29 years old who had mild COVID-19 (a few samples of this study predate the infection). Cell type and time point are not known. Both conserved end residues are part of each CDR3. D genes are given only for firm matches. A row's size may be missing; if present it is once, few, many or a size class.

abundance	j_gene	v_gene	d_gene	CDR3aa	CDR3nt
few	TRBJ2-7	TRBV7-9	NA	CASSTRGGVEQYF	TGTGCCAGCAGCACCCGAGGGGGGGTCGAGCAGTACTTC
few	TRBJ1-2	TRBV7-2	TRBD1	CASSFGQASGGYTF	TGTGCCAGCAGCTTCGGACAGGCCTCGGGAGGCTACACCTTC
many	TRBJ2-3	TRBV3-1	TRBD2	CASSPSGGPTDTQYF	TGTGCCAGCAGCCCTAGCGGGGGTCCCACAGATACGCAGTATTTT
NA	TRBJ1-2	TRBV5-6	TRBD1	CASSAGQLYGYTF	TGTGCCAGCAGCGCGGGACAGCTCTATGGCTACACCTTC
NA	TRBJ2-6	TRBV18	NA	CASSPKSGAGANVLTF	TGTGCCAGCTCCCCTAAATCGGGGGCTGGGGCCAACGTCCTGACTTTC
NA	TRBJ1-2	TRBV6-6	TRBD1	CASSYPRQGYGYTF	TGTGCCAGCAGTTACCCTAGACAGGGGTATGGCTACACCTTC
NA	TRBJ2-5	TRBV14	NA	CASSPRQRQETQYF	TGTGCCAGCAGCCCAAGACAAAGACAAGAGACCCAGTACTTC
NA	TRBJ2-2	TRBV2	NA	CASSLLFAREESGELFF	TGTGCCAGCAGTTTGCTCTTTGCCAGGGAGGAATCCGGGGAGCTGTTTTTT
NA	TRBJ2-3	TRBV7-2	NA	CASIPDPYTDTQYF	TGTGCCAGCATCCCCGACCCGTACACAGATACGCAGTATTTT
few	TRBJ2-2	TRBV7-9	TRBD1	CASSAGQGDTGELFF	TGTGCCAGCAGCGCCGGACAGGGGGACACCGGGGAGCTGTTTTTT
NA	TRBJ2-7	TRBV9	TRBD2	CASSVEPSGGASEQYF	TGTGCCAGCAGCGTAGAGCCTAGCGGGGGGGCCAGCGAGCAGTACTTC
few	TRBJ1-5	TRBV10-2	NA	CASSAVGGNQPQHF	TGCGCCAGCAGCGCGGTGGGGGGCAATCAGCCCCAGCATTTT
few	TRBJ1-3	TRBV20-1	NA	CSARGDHSGNTIYF	TGCAGTGCTAGAGGTGACCACTCTGGAAACACCATATATTTT
few	TRBJ1-2	TRBV15	NA	CATSYGRDVYGYTF	TGTGCCACTAGCTACGGCAGGGACGTCTATGGCTACACCTTC
NA	TRBJ2-2	TRBV24-1	NA	CATSDGSQGDGELFF	TGTGCCACCAGTGATGGATCGCAGGGCGACGGGGAGCTGTTTTTT
NA	TRBJ2-1	TRBV5-1	TRBD1	CASSLETGTAGYNEQFF	TGCGCCAGCAGCTTAGAGACCGGGACAGCTGGTTACAATGAGCAGTTCTTC
few	TRBJ1-1	TRBV2	NA	CASSRDLYTEAFF	TGTGCCAGCAGTCGGGATTTGTACACTGAAGCTTTCTTT
few	TRBJ2-5	TRBV5-6	NA	CASSLAWGETQYF	TGTGCCAGCAGCTTGGCCTGGGGAGAGACCCAGTACTTC
NA	TRBJ2-3	TRBV6-6	NA	CATSAGTQYF	TGTGCCACTTCAGCCGGGACGCAGTATTTT
NA	TRBJ1-5	TRBV20-1	NA	CSAMDGGGNQPQHF	TGCAGTGCTATGGACGGGGGCGGCAATCAGCCCCAGCATTTT
NA	TRBJ2-2	TRBV7-2	NA	CASTPYTGSGELFF	TGTGCCAGTACGCCCTATACGGGCAGCGGGGAGCTGTTTTTT
NA	TRBJ2-7	TRBV6-2/TRBV6-3	NA	CASSYSGDGYEQYF	TGTGCCAGCAGTTACTCGGGGGACGGGTACGAGCAGTACTTC
NA	TRBJ1-6	TRBV5-1	NA	CASSLVEGVSPLHF	TGCGCCAGCAGCTTGGTGGAGGGAGTTTCACCCCTCCACTTT
few	TRBJ2-3	TRBV12-3/TRBV12-4	TRBD2	CASRRGGRADTQYF	TGTGCCAGCAGGCGGGGGGGCCGGGCAGATACGCAGTATTTT
NA	TRBJ2-7	TRBV3-1	NA	CASSRRPLTYEQYF	TGTGCCAGCAGCCGCCGCCCACTAACCTACGAGCAGTACTTC
few	TRBJ2-5	TRBV5-1	NA	CASSLVGAFRETQYF	TGCGCCAGCAGCTTGGTTGGGGCCTTTCGAGAGACCCAGTACTTC
NA	TRBJ2-2	TRBV9	NA	CASRRAGAGGELFF	TGTGCCAGCAGGAGGGCAGGGGCTGGCGGGGAGCTGTTTTTT
many	TRBJ2-1	TRBV7-9	NA	CASSLRDNEQFF	TGTGCCAGCAGCTTGAGGGACAATGAGCAGTTCTTC
few	TRBJ2-2	TRBV5-1	NA	CASSLVQIANTGELFF	TGCGCCAGCAGCTTGGTCCAGATCGCGAACACCGGGGAGCTGTTTTTT
many	TRBJ2-3	TRBV7-2	NA	CATHGGRDTQYF	TGTGCCACTCACGGGGGGCGGGATACGCAGTATTTT
NA	TRBJ2-5	TRBV19	NA	CASSQGRSGETQYF	TGTGCCAGTAGTCAGGGGAGAAGTGGAGAGACCCAGTACTTC
NA	TRBJ2-3	TRBV7-3	NA	CASSLMGSSTDTQYF	TGTGCCAGCAGCTTAATGGGCAGTAGCACAGATACGCAGTATTTT
few	TRBJ2-5	TRBV7-9	TRBD2	CANPTRYGGGAQETQYF	TGTGCCAACCCAACACGCTATGGCGGGGGGGCCCAAGAGACCCAGTACTTC
few	TRBJ2-1	TRBV7-8	TRBD1	CASSLTGAELFF	TGTGCCAGCAGCTTGACAGGGGCCGAGTTGTTCTTC
NA	TRBJ2-3	TRBV11-2	NA	CASSSGTSGADTQYF	TGTGCCAGCAGCTCGGGGACTTCTGGTGCGGATACGCAGTATTTT
few	TRBJ1-1	TRBV3-1	NA	CASSQETVNTEAFF	TGTGCCAGCAGCCAGGAGACAGTGAACACTGAAGCTTTCTTT
few	TRBJ2-2	TRBV2	TRBD2	CASVGGAIGELFF	TGTGCCAGCGTCGGGGGGGCAATCGGGGAGCTGTTTTTT
NA	TRBJ1-1	TRBV20-1	NA	CSARGGLTEAFF	TGCAGTGCCCGGGGGGGGCTCACTGAAGCTTTCTTT
NA	TRBJ2-1	TRBV4-1	NA	CASSLRTRDSYNEQFF	TGCGCCAGCAGCCTCCGTACTAGGGACTCCTACAATGAGCAGTTCTTC
few	TRBJ2-5	TRBV5-1	TRBD2	CASSLTAGDETQYF	TGCGCCAGCAGCTTGACGGCGGGGGATGAGACCCAGTACTTC
NA	TRBJ2-2	TRBV20-1	NA	CSARDLRDNTGELFF	TGCAGTGCTAGAGACCTCAGGGATAACACCGGGGAGCTGTTTTTT
NA	TRBJ1-1	TRBV5-1	NA	CASSARGGWDTEAFF	TGCGCCAGCAGCGCGCGGGGCGGCTGGGACACTGAAGCTTTCTTT
few	TRBJ2-4	TRBV21-1	NA	CASSKPGGVGGTKNIQYF	TGTGCCAGCAGCAAGCCAGGGGGCGTAGGGGGAACCAAAAACATTCAGTACTTC
few	TRBJ2-3	TRBV11-2	NA	CASSLGWPVVDTQYF	TGTGCCAGCAGCTTGGGTTGGCCGGTGGTAGATACGCAGTATTTT
few	TRBJ2-1	TRBV15	NA	CATSRDRILAYNEQFF	TGTGCCACCAGCAGAGATAGGATCTTAGCCTACAATGAGCAGTTCTTC
many	TRBJ2-2	TRBV7-9	NA	CASSLLGTGELFF	TGTGCCAGCAGCTTACTGGGAACCGGGGAGCTGTTTTTT
once	TRBJ2-6	TRBV20-1	NA	CSASTGTGANVLTF	TGCAGTGCTAGTACAGGGACTGGGGCCAACGTCCTGACTTTC
few	TRBJ2-2	TRBV15	NA	CATSRESGELFF	TGTGCCACCAGCAGAGAGTCCGGGGAGCTGTTTTTT